Sequencing of this TCR beta chain was carried out in a study of OX40 agonist ivuxolimab in advanced cancers. Study-level information: Therapy given before enrollment (anti-PD-1, anti-PD-L1 or anti-CTLA-4) was allowed, and around 40% had some. Study-level findings and limits: Partial responders at 0.1-3.0 mg/kg had among the lowest clonal expansion. In the expanded peripheral T cells, antigen specificity was never determined.

The table came from immunoSEQ multiplex PCR; TCRdb's copy has only in-frame clones and leaves some out. The sample yields about 64,000 clones, 80% to 90% seen once. The CDR3 runs to 14 residues. Per the germline V gene, CDR1 is SNHLY and CDR2 is FYNNEI. V dropped 7 bases and J dropped 0 bases, with 13 bases sitting between them. In the case of this clone: The antigen remains unidentified.

V is TRBV2 and J is TRBJ2-7, with TRBD1 as a possible D gene (5 bases). The sample consisted of CD4+ or CD8+ T cells sorted from blood, taken in a trial of the OX40 agonist ivuxolimab. This TCR came from an adult with an advanced solid tumor such as melanoma, head and neck, liver or kidney cancer. The CDR3 nucleotides are TGTGCCAGCATCGATGGGGCGGACTCCTACGAGCAGTACTTC. It specifies CASIDGADSYEQYF.